These 16 T cell receptor beta chains originate from one sample sequenced in a study of T-cell memory formation after mild COVID-19. One entry per CDR3 protein results from TCRdb running MiXCR on the 5' RACE reads. The profile shows some 65,000 distinct CDR3 sequences, 16% of them singletons. The sample consisted of PBMCs or a T cell subset sorted from them (not recorded which). All receptors derive from an adult woman who had mild COVID-19 (a few samples of this study predate the infection). Cell type and time point are not known.

J is TRBJ2-3 and V is TRBV7-9, with 7 bases that match TRBD2. J gave up 0 bases and V 4 bases, and 7 bases lay outside the gene matches. The CDR3 totals 16 residues. Germline V lookup: CDR1 SEHNR, CDR2 FQNEAQ (reference sequence). CDR3 loop: CASSSLALASTDTQYF. Here the CDR3 DNA reads TGTGCCAGCAGCTCACTAGCGTTAGCTAGCACAGATACGCAGTATTTT.

The table lists this clonotype with a few counts. The chain recombines TRBV29-1 with TRBJ2-5; weak D call: TRBD1 (6 bases). Germline values: CDR1 SQVTM, CDR2 ANQGSEA. The CDR3 extends over 14 amino acids. V lost 3 bases and J 4 bases, leaving 15 bases between the germline ends. CDR3 DNA: TGCAGCGTTGAGCCGACAGGAAAAGTAGAGACCCAGTACTTC. It yields the protein CSVEPTGKVETQYF. The whole variable domain, remainder taken from reference TRBV29-1 and TRBJ2-5, is SAVISQKPSRDICQRGTSLTIQCQVDSQVTMMFWYRQQPGQSLTLIATANQGSEATYESGFVIDKFPISRPNLTFSTLTVSNMSPEDSSIYLCSVEPTGKVETQYFGPGTRLLVL.

This clonotype came up a few times. J is TRBJ2-3 and V is TRBV7-8; D could derive from TRBD1 or TRBD2 (5 bases each). V dropped 5 bases and J dropped 0 bases, with 18 bases sitting between them. The CDR3 runs to 17 residues. Germline values: CDR1 SGHVS, CDR2 FQNEAQ. CDR3 DNA sequence: TGTGCCAGCAGCGGGTTGGGACGGCTTACTAGCACAGATACGCAGTATTTT. It yields the protein CASSGLGRLTSTDTQYF.

The V call is TRBV7-3, the J call TRBJ2-7; 9 nucleotides align to TRBD1. Germline trimming cut 5 bases from V and 3 bases from J; bases unmatched to any gene: 11. The CDR3 is 16 amino acids. Germline V gene lookup returns CDR1 SGHTA and CDR2 FQGTGA. Here the CDR3 DNA reads TGTGCCAGCAGCCCCGCCGGGACAGGGAGTCTCTACGAGCAGTACTTC. Protein product: CASSPAGTGSLYEQYF.

In its sample, this clonotype was seen a few times. The gene calls are TRBV12-3 or TRBV12-4 and TRBJ2-7, with a possible D match to TRBD1 (6 bases). Deletions cut 4 bases from V and 3 bases from J, with 10 bases between. The CDR3 runs 13 residues. CDR3 loop: CASSSHRVYEQYF. The CDR3 DNA reads as TGTGCCAGCAGTTCACACAGGGTCTACGAGCAGTACTTC.

The chain joins TRBV5-1 to TRBJ2-5; TRBD2 matches at 8 bases. The CDR3 consists of 15 residues. The junction had 10 bases not matched to a gene; V was cut back by 4 bases and J by 5 bases. Germline-derived CDR1 and CDR2 are SGHRS and YFSETQ. As DNA, the CDR3 is TGCGCCAGCAGCGGCGGACTAGCTCCCTATGAGACCCAGTACTTC. This encodes CASSGGLAPYETQYF.

This clonotype was observed a few times. The chain links TRBV3-1 to TRBJ1-1; no definite D call. Germline CDR1 LGHDT, CDR2 YNNKEL (reference sequence). Trimming took off 0 bases at V and 4 bases at J, with 12 bases between the two ends. The CDR3 has 15 amino acids. The CDR3 sequence: CASSQEGWGGTEAFF. DNA for the CDR3: TGTGCCAGCAGCCAAGAGGGGTGGGGAGGCACTGAAGCTTTCTTT.

This clonotype was recorded at least ten times. V and J are TRBV7-6 and TRBJ2-5; no clear D. The CDR3 is 17 amino acids. The V end was cut by 0 bases, the J end by 1 base, with 15 bases between. Germline loops: CDR1 SGHVS, CDR2 FNYEAQ. CDR3 amino acids: CASSLAPVVQIQETQYF. CDR3 DNA: TGTGCCAGCAGCTTAGCCCCCGTCGTCCAGATCCAAGAGACCCAGTACTTC. The full variable domain, in which reference TRBV7-6 and TRBJ2-5 provide the parts outside the CDR3, is GAGVSQSPRYKVTKRGQDVALRCDPISGHVSLYWYRQALGQGPEFLTYFNYEAQQDKSGLPNDRFSAERPEGSISTLTIQRTEQRDSAMYRCASSLAPVVQIQETQYFGPGTRLLVL.

The chain links TRBV10-3 to TRBJ2-3; D not resolved. From germline, CDR1 is ENHRY and CDR2 SYGVKD. CDR3 size: 15 residues. V lost 2 bases to trimming and J lost 0 bases, with 9 bases between them. The CDR3 nucleotides read TGTGCCATCAGTGAGGATAATTCTAGCACAGATACGCAGTATTTT. Protein product: CAISEDNSSTDTQYF.

This clonotype turned up a few times. CDR3 region: CASSVMDEQFF. Here the CDR3 DNA reads TGTGCCAGCAGTGTTATGGATGAGCAGTTCTTC. The chain couples TRBV7-9 to TRBJ2-1; D is unclear. This CDR3 is 11 amino acids long. V was trimmed by 6 bases and J by 8 bases, leaving 8 bases between them. Germline-derived CDR1 and CDR2 are SEHNR and FQNEAQ (reference sequence). Using reference TRBV7-9 and TRBJ2-1 for the parts outside the CDR3, the full variable domain is DTGVSQNPRHKITKRGQNVTFRCDPISEHNRLYWYRQTLGQGPEFLTYFQNEAQLEKSRLLSDRFSAERPKGSFSTLEIQRTEQGDSAMYLCASSVMDEQFFGPGTRLTVL.

This chain links TRBV7-8 with TRBJ2-2; no clear D. Germline V gene lookup returns CDR1 SGHVS and CDR2 FQNEAQ. The length of the CDR3 is 16 residues. Trimming cost V 1 base and J 3 bases, with 12 bases left between them. This CDR3 reads CASSLVLGYDTGELFF. The CDR3 nucleotides are TGTGCCAGCAGCTTAGTGTTAGGGTATGACACCGGGGAGCTGTTTTTT.

The V gene is TRBV27, the J gene TRBJ2-1; 9 nucleotides line up with TRBD2. From germline, CDR1 is MNHEY and CDR2 SMNVEV (reference sequence). The CDR3 contains 14 residues. With 9 bases clipped from V and 9 bases from J, the junction kept 12 bases outside the gene matches. CDR3 sequence (DNA): TGTGCCAGTAGGTTAGCGGGAGTCTTTGGTGAGCAGTTCTTC. Encoded protein: CASRLAGVFGEQFF.

The V and J genes are TRBV7-6 and TRBJ2-7; no reliable D call. V gave up 5 bases and J gave up 4 bases, with 21 bases separating them. The V gene's germline CDR1 is SGHVS and CDR2 FNYEAQ. CDR3 size: 16 residues. Here the CDR3 reads CASSPLSAQLFYEQYF. CDR3 coding DNA: TGTGCCAGCAGCCCCCTTTCAGCGCAGCTGTTTTACGAGCAGTACTTC.

In its sample, this clonotype was seen a few times. The genes are TRBV29-1 and TRBJ1-1; TRBD1 matches 9 bases. Germline CDR1 reads SQVTM; CDR2 reads ANQGSEA. Unmatched junction bases numbered 7, after V lost 7 bases and J lost 7 bases. CDR3 length equals 12 residues. CDR3 nucleotides: TGCAGCGCTGTGACAGGGGGGGGTGAAGCTTTCTTT. This sequence encodes CSAVTGGGEAFF.

This clonotype was seen a few times. The chain uses TRBV12-3 or TRBV12-4 and TRBJ2-7; either TRBD1 or TRBD2 may supply D (5 bases each). Trimming took 6 bases from V and 2 from J, leaving 14 bases between them. The CDR3 totals 14 residues. The DNA for the CDR3 is TGTGCCAGCAGCCAGAGCGAGGGGCCCTACGAGCAGTACTTC. It encodes CASSQSEGPYEQYF.

V is TRBV7-9 and J is TRBJ2-2; TRBD1 matches at 7 bases. Germline V CDR1 and CDR2: SEHNR, FQNEAQ (reference sequence). The CDR3 extends over 16 amino acids. Germline trimming cut 4 bases from V and 5 bases from J; bases unmatched to any gene: 10. The CDR3 DNA reads as TGTGCCAGCAGCTCGATGACAGGGAGTCAGACCGGGGAGCTGTTTTTT. It yields the protein CASSSMTGSQTGELFF.